A single sample gave rise to the 8 T cell receptor beta chains below, sequenced in a study of CD8+CD57+ T cells in acquired aplastic anemia. Genomic DNA templated the TCR beta VDJ and CDR3 profiling. TCRdb re-analysed the reads in MiXCR, keeping a single row per CDR3 protein. The data contain 200,000 or so distinct CDR3 sequences, 64% of them seen just once; the ten biggest clones take up just over 45%. Specimen: sorted CD4+, CD8+, or CD8+CD57+ T cells (not recorded which) from PBMCs. The receptors stem from a human donor with severe aplastic anemia or a healthy control (not recorded which).

CDR3 sequence reads: CASSIDPGLYGYTF. CDR3 in DNA: TGTGCCAGTAGTATAGATCCCGGACTCTATGGCTACACCTTC. The chain recombines TRBV19 with TRBJ1-2, with unresolved D. This CDR3 is 14 amino acids long. Trimming took 0 bases from V and 4 from J, leaving 9 bases between them. Germline V CDR1 and CDR2: LNHDA, SQIVND (reference sequence).

The table lists this clonotype with a few counts. The rearrangement joins TRBV20-1 to TRBJ2-1; TRBD1 is a possible D gene (6 bases). The length of the CDR3 is 15 residues. Germline assignment: CDR1 DFQATT and CDR2 SNEGSKA (reference sequence). Trimming shortened V by 1 base and J by 1 base, and 11 bases separated the two germline ends. The CDR3: CSARVGGTSYNEQFF. The CDR3 bases are TGCAGTGCTAGAGTAGGTGGGACATCCTACAATGAGCAGTTCTTC.

The count of this clonotype is one. The genes are TRBV19 and TRBJ2-6, with D possibly matching TRBD2 (6 bases). Trimming pared 5 bases from V and 4 bases from J, leaving 12 bases between. CDR3 size: 15 residues. Germline V CDR1 and CDR2: LNHDA, SQIVND (reference sequence). The CDR3: CASSGRLGGANVLTF. In nucleotides, the CDR3 is TGTGCCAGTAGTGGACGACTAGGCGGGGCCAACGTCCTGACTTTC.

This clonotype appeared a few times. The CDR3, as DNA: TGTGCCAGCAGCCCCACGGGGCTAACCCAGTACTTC. This gives the protein CASSPTGLTQYF. The J gene is TRBJ2-5, the V gene TRBV7-2; D possibly matches TRBD1 or TRBD2 (5 bases each). Trimming shortened V by 5 bases and J by 8 bases, and 12 bases separated the two germline ends. There are 12 residues in the CDR3. Germline assignment: CDR1 SGHTA and CDR2 FQGNSA.

The J gene is TRBJ2-3, the V gene TRBV7-8; TRBD2 matches at 11 bases. This CDR3 contains 14 residues. Germline values: CDR1 SGHVS, CDR2 FQNEAQ. V lost 5 bases and J lost 7; bases outside the gene matches: 5. CDR3 bases: TGTGCCAGCAGCCCCCGACTAGCGGGAAATACGCAGTATTTT. Translated, it gives CASSPRLAGNTQYF.

The chain couples TRBV7-6 to TRBJ2-5; the D is unclear. CDR3 length equals 14 residues. V lost 1 base to trimming and J lost 2 bases, with 8 bases between them. Per the germline V gene, CDR1 is SGHVS and CDR2 is FNYEAQ. In nucleotides, the CDR3 is TGTGCCAGCAGCTTAGGGGCCGGACAAGAGACCCAGTACTTC. Its protein is CASSLGAGQETQYF.

The chain carries TRBV18 and TRBJ2-5; TRBD2 is a possible D gene (5 bases). V was cut by 8 bases and J by 2 bases, with 18 bases left in between. Germline CDR1 is KGHSH and CDR2 is LQKENI. The CDR3 is 15 residues long. CDR3 in amino acids: CASKGSDLPQETQYF. The CDR3 DNA reads as TGTGCCAGCAAAGGGAGCGACTTGCCGCAAGAGACCCAGTACTTC. Variable domain in full (rest from reference TRBV18 and TRBJ2-5): NAGVMQNPRHLVRRRGQEARLRCSPMKGHSHVYWYRQLPEEGLKFMVYLQKENIIDESGMPKERFSAEFPKEGPSILRIQQVVRGDSAAYFCASKGSDLPQETQYFGPGTRLLVL.

The V and J genes are TRBV7-9 and TRBJ1-2; D not certain. CDR3 length: 16 residues. The germline CDR1 and CDR2 sequences are SEHNR and FQNEAQ (reference sequence). Trimming took off 5 bases at V and 0 bases at J, with 16 bases between the two ends. The DNA of the CDR3 is TGTGCCAGCAGCCCCGGACGGGGAACAACTAACTATGGCTACACCTTC. Translating it yields CASSPGRGTTNYGYTF.